This TCR beta chain derives from a study of T-cell reconstitution after alpha-beta-depleted transplantation in children. This clonotype appeared a few times. Germline V gene data show CDR1 as MNHEY and CDR2 as SVGEGT. The length of the CDR3 is 13 residues. V shed 9 bases, J shed 4 bases, and the junction held 8 bases outside the gene matches. Unique molecular identifiers were used to barcode this TCRbeta library. One entry per CDR3 protein results from TCRdb running MiXCR on the PCR reads. The table includes 500,000 to 650,000 distinct CDR3 sequences, over 10% detected once. The chain has TRBV6-2 or TRBV6-3 and TRBJ1-1; 7 nucleotides line up with TRBD1. Sequences were derived from PBMCs, mostly from graft donor cells, sampled 360 days after TCRalphabeta/CD19-depleted stem cell transplant. This receptor was obtained from a male patient younger than 18 who had a stem cell transplant for acute myeloid leukemia, so the T cells may come from the graft donor. The CDR3 reads CASKRRGRTEAFF. The CDR3 DNA is TGTGCCAGTAAGCGGAGGGGGCGCACTGAAGCTTTCTTT.